Sequencing of this TCR beta chain was carried out in a study of blood T cell repertoires in COVID-19. Whole-study context: The United States, Italy and Spain provided the acute and convalescent COVID-19 samples. PBMCs, B-cell-depleted T cells, or T cells were the source of the cDNA or gDNA that made up the material.

Per the authors' pipeline: Estimation of nucleated cell counts was performed using reference gene primer amplification. This table comes from immunoSEQ multiplex PCR, and its TCRdb copy is limited to in-frame clones, with some not included. The V and J calls and clone size were taken over from that table, and D and trimming were inferred from the DNA. The table lists more than 55,000 clones, roughly 78% of them singletons. There are 14 residues in the CDR3. V gave up 2 bases and J gave up 4 bases, with 11 bases separating them. CDR1 SGHNT and CDR2 YENEEA come from the germline V gene. The receptor was isolated from a human donor in a cohort sampled during active COVID-19. This sequence joins TRBV11-3 and TRBJ2-5, with D perhaps TRBD1 (6 bases). Sample: peripheral blood. DNA of the CDR3: TGTGCCAGCAGCTTACCGGACAGTCGAGAGACCCAGTACTTC. Amino acids: CASSLPDSRETQYF. Variable domain in full (rest from reference TRBV11-3 and TRBJ2-5): EAGVVQSPRYKIIEKKQPVAFWCNPISGHNTLYWYLQNLGQGPELLIRYENEEAVDDSQLPKDRFSAERLKGVDSTLKIQPAELGDSAVYLCASSLPDSRETQYFGPGTRLLVL.